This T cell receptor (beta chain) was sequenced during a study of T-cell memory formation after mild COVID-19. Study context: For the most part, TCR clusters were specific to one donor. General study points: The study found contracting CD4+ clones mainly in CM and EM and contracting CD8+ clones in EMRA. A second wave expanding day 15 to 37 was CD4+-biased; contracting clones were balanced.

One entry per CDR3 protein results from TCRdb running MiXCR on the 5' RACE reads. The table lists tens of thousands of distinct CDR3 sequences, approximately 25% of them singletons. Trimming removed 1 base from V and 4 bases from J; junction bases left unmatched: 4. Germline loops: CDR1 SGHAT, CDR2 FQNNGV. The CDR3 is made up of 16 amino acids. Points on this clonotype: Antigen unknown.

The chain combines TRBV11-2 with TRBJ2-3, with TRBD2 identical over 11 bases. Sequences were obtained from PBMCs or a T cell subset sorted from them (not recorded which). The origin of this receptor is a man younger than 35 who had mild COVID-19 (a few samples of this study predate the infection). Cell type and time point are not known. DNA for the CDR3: TGTGCCAGCAGCTTAGTTAGCGGGGGGGTGCCAGATACGCAGTATTTT. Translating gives CASSLVSGGVPDTQYF. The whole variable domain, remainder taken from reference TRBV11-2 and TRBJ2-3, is EAGVAQSPRYKIIEKRQSVAFWCNPISGHATLYWYQQILGQGPKLLIQFQNNGVVDDSQLPKDRFSAERLKGVDSTLKIQPAKLEDSAVYLCASSLVSGGVPDTQYFGPGTRLTVL.